These 25 T cell receptor beta chains originate from one sample sequenced in a study of T cell responses to AZD1222 COVID-19 vaccine. Using immunoSEQ multiplex PCR, the repertoire was profiled, and TCRdb retains in-frame clones only, with some absent. The sample contains under 45,000 clones, 80% to 90% of which appear only once. This specimen was peripheral blood, taken 28 days after the second dose of the MenACWY control vaccine. Receptor source: an adult who received the MenACWY meningococcal vaccine as a control.

There are a few counts of this clone. The junction differs from germline at one of its ends, possibly a read error. The rearrangement joins TRBV3-1 (or the pseudogene TRBV3-2) to TRBJ2-7, with 8 bases matching TRBD1. The CDR3 covers 13 residues. CDR1 is LGHDT, CDR2 YNNKEL, per germline (reference sequence). Here the CDR3 DNA reads TGTGCCAGCAGCCAAGTCGGACAGGGCCCCGAAAACTTC. Amino acid sequence: CASSQVGQGPENF.

The chain uses TRBV5-1 and TRBJ1-6; 10 nucleotides line up with TRBD1. The CDR3 spans 18 residues. With 5 bases clipped from V and 5 bases from J, the junction kept 13 bases outside the gene matches. Germline values: CDR1 SGHRS, CDR2 YFSETQ. The CDR3, as DNA: TGCGCCAGCAGTTTAGAGCCGGGACAGGGGAGAAATAATTCACCCCTCCACTTT. Amino acid sequence: CASSLEPGQGRNNSPLHF.

This sequence joins TRBV19 and TRBJ2-2; D unclear. The CDR3 is 13 amino acids. Trimming took 8 bases from V and 5 from J, leaving 12 bases between them. Germline V CDR1 and CDR2: LNHDA, SQIVND (reference sequence). CDR3 coding DNA: TGTGCCAGTTGGAGACGAAATACCGGGGAGCTGTTTTTT. Residues: CASWRRNTGELFF.

The V call is TRBV5-1, the J call TRBJ2-1, with 8 nucleotides matching TRBD2. Germline CDR1 SGHRS, CDR2 YFSETQ. The CDR3 has 15 amino acids. Losses at the gene ends were 0 bases for V and 5 bases for J; bases not matched to a gene: 4. CDR3 nucleotides: TGCGCCAGCAGCTTGGAACTAGCGGACCACAATGAGCAGTTCTTC. Its translation: CASSLELADHNEQFF.

This clone has a single count. The chain employs TRBV28 and TRBJ1-6; a weak D match, TRBD1 (5 bases). Germline CDR1 reads MDHEN; CDR2 reads SYDVKM. The germline V and J ends were trimmed by 2 bases and 5 bases, with 22 bases remaining between them. There are 19 residues in the CDR3. CDR3: CASSLGFAGRPPNNSPLHF. The CDR3 nucleotides are TGTGCCAGCAGTTTAGGTTTCGCAGGGCGGCCCCCTAATAATTCACCCCTCCACTTT.

This clone was detected only once. The chain combines TRBV30 with TRBJ1-3, with D perhaps matching TRBD1 (5 bases). Germline CDR1 GTSNPN, CDR2 SVGIG (reference sequence). Between the trimmed V and J ends, which lost 5 bases and 7 bases, there was a span of 18 bases. CDR3 size: 14 residues. CDR3 sequence (DNA): TGTGCCTGGGAGAGGGGAGGGATCGGCAACACCATATATTTT. Translating it yields CAWERGGIGNTIYF.

The CDR3 sequence: CASSIEGNRDTEAFF. The CDR3 DNA reads as TGTGCCAGTAGTATAGAGGGGAACCGGGACACTGAAGCTTTCTTT. The rearrangement links TRBV19 to TRBJ1-1; D not certain. The germline V gene has CDR1 LNHDA and CDR2 SQIVND (reference sequence). There are 15 residues in the CDR3. The V gene lost 0 bases and the J gene lost 3 bases, with 11 bases spanning the gap.

V usage is TRBV5-5 and J usage is TRBJ2-2, with D possibly matching TRBD2 (6 bases). The CDR3 runs 16 residues. Germline V CDR1 and CDR2: SGHKS, YYEKEE (reference sequence). Trimming stripped 0 bases from V and 2 bases from J, with 11 bases between. Written as DNA, the CDR3 is TGTGCCAGCAGCTTGGTTGGAGGGGTCAACACCGGGGAGCTGTTTTTT. This sequence encodes CASSLVGGVNTGELFF.

J is TRBJ2-6 and V is TRBV19; no firm D call. Trimming stripped 6 bases from V and 4 bases from J, with 7 bases between. The germline gives CDR1 LNHDA, CDR2 SQIVND (reference sequence). The CDR3 covers 13 residues. Here the CDR3 reads CASSAMGANVLTF. As DNA, the CDR3 is TGTGCCAGTAGCGCGATGGGGGCCAACGTCCTGACTTTC.

This clone was detected once. The CDR3: CASSVTGGANYGYTF. CDR3 DNA: TGTGCCAGCAGCGTTACAGGGGGCGCTAACTATGGCTACACCTTC. This rearrangement joins TRBV9 to TRBJ1-2; TRBD1 aligns across 9 bases. The V and J ends lost 2 bases and 0 bases, in that order; junction bases with no gene match: 2. CDR3 length: 15 amino acids. The germline gives CDR1 SGDLS, CDR2 YYNGEE. The full variable domain, completed using reference TRBV9 and TRBJ1-2, is DSGVTQTPKHLITATGQRVTLRCSPRSGDLSVYWYQQSLDQGLQFLIQYYNGEERAKGNILERFSAQQFPDLHSELNLSSLELGDSALYFCASSVTGGANYGYTFGSGTRLTVV.

The genes are TRBV6-2 or TRBV6-3 and TRBJ1-1; D remains ambiguous. Germline V gene lookup returns CDR1 MNHEY and CDR2 SVGEGT. The CDR3 length is 15 residues. V was cut by 1 base and J by 0 bases, with 9 bases left in between. The CDR3 loop reads CASSYWRGMNTEAFF. The CDR3 nucleotides are TGTGCCAGCAGTTACTGGCGAGGCATGAACACTGAAGCTTTCTTT.

The chain recombines TRBV18 with TRBJ1-1; possible D gene TRBD1, 5 bases. The V end was cut by 1 base, the J end by 2 bases, with 8 bases between. This CDR3 contains 14 residues. Germline CDR1 and CDR2: KGHSH and LQKENI. Here the CDR3 reads CASSPRRDNTEAFF. Written as DNA, the CDR3 is TGTGCCAGCTCACCACGAAGGGACAACACTGAAGCTTTCTTT.

The chain carries TRBV9 and TRBJ2-2, with D perhaps matching TRBD1 (5 bases). This CDR3 is 14 amino acids long. V shed 4 bases and J shed 3 bases, with 10 bases lying between them. Germline V gene data show CDR1 as SGDLS and CDR2 as YYNGEE. CDR3: CASSNRQYTGELFF. The CDR3 DNA reads as TGTGCCAGCAGCAACAGACAGTACACCGGGGAGCTGTTTTTT.

This chain joins TRBV7-9 and TRBJ2-2; 11 bases line up with TRBD2. Germline V gene lookup returns CDR1 SEHNR and CDR2 FQNEAQ (reference sequence). V lost 5 bases and J lost 6; bases outside the gene matches: 8. This CDR3 region has 16 residues. CDR3 in DNA: TGTGCCAGCAGCCCGCCGCTAGCGGGAGGACCCGGGGAGCTGTTTTTT. This codes for CASSPPLAGGPGELFF.

The V call is TRBV28, the J call TRBJ1-3; unclear D gene. The length of the CDR3 is 11 residues. The V and J ends lost 8 bases and 3 bases respectively, with 5 bases between them. Germline lookup yields CDR1 MDHEN and CDR2 SYDVKM. CDR3 bases: TGTGCCAGCGTTAATGGAAACACCATATATTTT. It specifies CASVNGNTIYF.

This clone was counted a single time. This sequence joins TRBV9 and TRBJ1-2, with 9 bases identical to TRBD1. With V trimmed by 4 bases and J by 3 bases, 19 bases remained unmatched. The CDR3 covers 19 residues. Germline V CDR1 and CDR2: SGDLS, YYNGEE. CDR3 region: CASSSIAGGSGQGDYGYTF. CDR3 DNA sequence: TGTGCCAGCAGCTCAATAGCAGGGGGATCGGGACAGGGAGACTATGGCTACACCTTC. The entire variable domain, with the rest obtained from reference TRBV9 and TRBJ1-2, is as follows: DSGVTQTPKHLITATGQRVTLRCSPRSGDLSVYWYQQSLDQGLQFLIQYYNGEERAKGNILERFSAQQFPDLHSELNLSSLELGDSALYFCASSSIAGGSGQGDYGYTFGSGTRLTVV.

This chain's CDR3 is CASSAPYEQYF. CDR3 in DNA: TGTGCCAGCAGTGCCCCCTACGAGCAGTACTTC. The V gene is TRBV6-1, the J gene TRBJ2-7; D is undetermined. Per germline, CDR1 MNHNS and CDR2 SASEGT. The germline V and J ends were trimmed by 4 bases and 2 bases, with 3 bases remaining between them. The CDR3 runs to 11 residues.

Only one count was recorded for this clone. The chain combines TRBV11-2 with TRBJ1-6, with D perhaps matching TRBD1 (5 bases). Trimming removed 1 base at V and 9 bases at J, with 16 bases between. The CDR3 has 16 residues. Germline V CDR1 and CDR2: SGHAT, FQNNGV. This CDR3 reads CASSLGAGFTVSPLHF. The CDR3 nucleotides are TGTGCCAGCAGCTTAGGCGCAGGGTTTACGGTTTCACCCCTCCACTTT.

This clone was counted a single time. This chain links TRBV4-1 with TRBJ1-2; tentative D call: TRBD1 (6 bases). The CDR3 has 15 residues. Germline V gives CDR1 MGHRA, CDR2 YSYEKL. The V end lost 0 bases, the J end lost 8 bases, and 16 bases lay between the germline ends. CDR3 residues: CASSQESGARGGYTF. In DNA, the CDR3 is TGCGCCAGCAGCCAAGAGTCCGGGGCCAGGGGCGGCTACACCTTC.

The chain links TRBV10-3 to TRBJ1-2; D may be TRBD1 (5 bases). This CDR3 is built from 14 residues. Germline CDR1 is ENHRY and CDR2 is SYGVKD. Trimming removed 6 bases from V and 8 bases from J, with 19 bases in between. CDR3 loop: CAISRDGSSGGYTF. DNA for the CDR3: TGTGCCATCAGCAGGGACGGATCCTCGGGAGGCTACACCTTC.

The rearrangement uses TRBV19 and TRBJ1-6, with 7 bases fitting TRBD1. After removal of 6 bases from V and 5 bases from J, the junction contained 4 bases not matched to a gene. Germline CDR1 LNHDA, CDR2 SQIVND (reference sequence). CDR3 length: 14 amino acids. The CDR3 DNA is TGTGCCAGTAGGACCGGGACAGATAATTCACCCCTCCACTTT. Protein product: CASRTGTDNSPLHF.

This clone was found once. This chain joins TRBV19 and TRBJ1-4; no clear D gene. Germline CDR1 and CDR2: LNHDA and SQIVND (reference sequence). The CDR3 has 13 residues. V was cut by 5 bases and J by 4 bases, with 8 bases left in between. The CDR3 sequence is CASSHSDNEKLFF. CDR3 DNA: TGTGCCAGTAGTCACAGCGATAATGAAAAACTGTTTTTT.

This chain links TRBV2 with TRBJ1-5, with a tentative D call TRBD1 (5 bases). Trimming took off 5 bases at V and 2 bases at J, with 10 bases between the two ends. In germline, CDR1 is SNHLY, CDR2 FYNNEI. The CDR3 length is 14 residues. The CDR3, as DNA: TGTGCCAGCAGTCCCGGGGCGGGCAATCAGCCCCAGCATTTT. It translates to CASSPGAGNQPQHF.

The V call is TRBV11-2, the J call TRBJ2-7; D might be TRBD1 or TRBD2, each matching 7 bases. V lost 7 bases and J lost 4, with 11 bases in between. Looked up from germline, CDR1 is SGHAT and CDR2 is FQNNGV. This CDR3 contains 12 residues. The CDR3 DNA reads as TGTGCCAGCAACCAGGGGGGGTACGAGCAGTACTTC. Protein sequence: CASNQGGYEQYF.

The chain uses TRBV5-6 and TRBJ2-1; possibly TRBD1 or TRBD2 for D (6 bases each). CDR1 and CDR2 (germline): SGHDT, YYEEEE. The CDR3 has 16 amino acids. V was clipped by 7 bases and J by 2 bases, with 19 bases between them. CDR3 region: CASSPAGWDTYNEQFF. Here the CDR3 DNA reads TGTGCCAGCTCTCCGGCGGGGTGGGACACCTACAATGAGCAGTTCTTC.